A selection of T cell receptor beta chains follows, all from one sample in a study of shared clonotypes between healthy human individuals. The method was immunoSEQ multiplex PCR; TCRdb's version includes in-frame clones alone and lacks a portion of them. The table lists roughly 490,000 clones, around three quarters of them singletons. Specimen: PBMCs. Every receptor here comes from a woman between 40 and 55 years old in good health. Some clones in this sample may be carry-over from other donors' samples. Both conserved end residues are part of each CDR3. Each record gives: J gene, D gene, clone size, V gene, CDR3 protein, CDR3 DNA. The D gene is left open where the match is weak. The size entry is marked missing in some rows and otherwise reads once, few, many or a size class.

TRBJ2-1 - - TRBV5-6 CASSLIGPQFF TGTGCCAGCAGCTTGATCGGACCCCAGTTCTTC
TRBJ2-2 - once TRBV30 CAWSVISSTGELFF TGTGCCTGGAGTGTAATTTCATCTACCGGGGAGCTGTTTTTT
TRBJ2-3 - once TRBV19 CASSIRQEPYTDTQYF TGTGCCAGTAGTATAAGGCAGGAGCCGTACACAGATACGCAGTATTTT
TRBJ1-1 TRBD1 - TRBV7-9 CASSIDRANTEAFF TGTGCCAGCAGCATAGACAGGGCGAACACTGAAGCTTTCTTT
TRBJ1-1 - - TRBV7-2 CASSFDSIAGTEAFF TGTGCCAGCAGCTTTGACAGCATAGCAGGAACTGAAGCTTTCTTT
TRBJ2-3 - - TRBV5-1 CASSPSSLGGGTDTQYF TGCGCCAGCAGCCCCTCGAGTCTAGGGGGGGGCACAGATACGCAGTATTTT
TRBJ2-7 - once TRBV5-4 CASSTGTNSYEQYF TGTGCCAGCAGCACCGGGACCAACTCCTACGAGCAGTACTTC
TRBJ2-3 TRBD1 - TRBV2 CASSTGTVSTDTQYF TGTGCCAGCAGTACCGGGACAGTCAGCACAGATACGCAGTATTTT
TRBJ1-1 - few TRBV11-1 CASSSSEGTEAFF TGTGCCAGCAGCTCCAGTGAGGGGACTGAAGCTTTCTTT
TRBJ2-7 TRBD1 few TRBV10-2 CASSEGTGAYEQYF TGCGCCAGCAGTGAGGGGACAGGGGCCTACGAGCAGTACTTC
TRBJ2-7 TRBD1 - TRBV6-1 CASSEAEGQGGFEQYF TGTGCCAGCAGTGAAGCTGAGGGACAGGGGGGTTTCGAGCAGTACTTC
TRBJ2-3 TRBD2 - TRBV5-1 CASSLGLAADTQYF TGCGCCAGCAGCTTGGGACTAGCGGCAGATACGCAGTATTTT
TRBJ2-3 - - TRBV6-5 CASRRGRGVDTQYF TGTGCCAGCAGACGTGGGAGGGGGGTGGATACGCAGTATTTT
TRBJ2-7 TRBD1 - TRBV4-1 CASSRRQGYEQYF TGCGCCAGCAGCCGCCGACAGGGCTACGAGCAGTACTTC
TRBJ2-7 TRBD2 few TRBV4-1 CASSPSGRSSYEQYF TGCGCCAGCAGCCCGAGCGGGAGAAGCTCCTACGAGCAGTACTTC
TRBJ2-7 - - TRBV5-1 CASSPGRLGEQYF TGCGCCAGCAGCCCGGGACGGTTGGGGGAGCAGTACTTC
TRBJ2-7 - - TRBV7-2 CASSNSELAYEQYF TGTGCCAGCAGCAACTCTGAATTAGCCTACGAGCAGTACTTC
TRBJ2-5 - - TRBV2 CASSRDSKETQYF TGTGCCAGCAGTCGGGACTCAAAAGAGACCCAGTACTTC
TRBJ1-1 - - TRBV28 CASSLGLQNTEAFF TGTGCCAGCAGTTTAGGCCTGCAGAACACTGAAGCTTTCTTT
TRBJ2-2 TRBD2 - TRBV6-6 CASSYPSGVNTGELFF TGTGCCAGCAGTTACCCTAGCGGGGTGAACACCGGGGAGCTGTTTTTT
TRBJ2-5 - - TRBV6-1 CASSGIGGHQETQYF TGTGCCAGCAGTGGCATTGGGGGCCACCAAGAGACCCAGTACTTC
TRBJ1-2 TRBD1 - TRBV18 CASSPRIASGVGGDGYTF TGTGCCAGCTCACCACGGATTGCGTCAGGTGTAGGGGGCGACGGCTACACCTTC
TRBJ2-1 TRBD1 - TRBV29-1 CSVGTGVVNEQFF TGCAGCGTCGGGACAGGGGTGGTCAATGAGCAGTTCTTC
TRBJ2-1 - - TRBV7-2 CASSLAPYSGEQFF TGTGCCAGCAGCTTAGCGCCCTACTCCGGTGAGCAGTTCTTC
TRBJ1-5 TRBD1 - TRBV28 CASREQGDDQPQHF TGTGCCAGTCGAGAACAGGGGGACGATCAGCCCCAGCATTTT
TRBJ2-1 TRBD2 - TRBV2 CASSGGSGRAYNEQFF TGTGCCAGCAGTGGAGGGAGCGGGAGGGCCTACAATGAGCAGTTCTTC
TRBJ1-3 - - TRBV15 CATSRDWNTIYF TGTGCCACCAGCAGAGATTGGAACACCATATATTTT
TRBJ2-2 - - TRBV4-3 CASSQAPNTGELFF TGCGCCAGCAGCCAGGCACCGAACACCGGGGAGCTGTTTTTT
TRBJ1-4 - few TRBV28 CASLRAPGPWGEKLFF TGTGCCAGCCTACGGGCCCCGGGACCCTGGGGTGAAAAACTGTTTTTT
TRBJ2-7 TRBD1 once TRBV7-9 CASSRDRGQYF TGTGCCAGCAGCAGGGACAGGGGGCAGTACTTC
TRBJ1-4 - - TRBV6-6 CASSDYEKLFF TGTGCCAGCAGTGATTACGAAAAACTGTTTTTT
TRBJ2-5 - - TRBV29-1 CSADTEGTQYF TGCAGCGCCGACACGGAGGGGACCCAGTACTTC
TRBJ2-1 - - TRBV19 CASSRAGNEQFF TGTGCCAGTAGCCGGGCGGGGAATGAGCAGTTCTTC
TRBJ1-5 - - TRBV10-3 CAISESSDQPQHF TGTGCCATCAGTGAGTCGAGTGATCAGCCCCAGCATTTT
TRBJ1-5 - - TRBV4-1 CASSQDGGRGGNQPQHF TGCGCCAGCAGCCAAGATGGGGGCAGAGGGGGCAATCAGCCCCAGCATTTT
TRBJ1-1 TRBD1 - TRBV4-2 CASSPRPGTAALNTEAFF TGTGCCAGCAGCCCCAGGCCCGGGACAGCGGCTCTGAACACTGAAGCTTTCTTT
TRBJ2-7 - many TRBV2 CASSDRLEGIGEQYF TGTGCCAGCAGTGACAGGCTAGAGGGGATTGGAGAGCAGTACTTC
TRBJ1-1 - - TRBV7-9 CASSASGGSRYPEAFF TGTGCCAGCAGCGCTAGTGGCGGCAGTAGATACCCCGAAGCTTTCTTT
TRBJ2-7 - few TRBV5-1 CASSPDTDSYEQYF TGCGCCAGCAGCCCAGACACGGACTCCTACGAGCAGTACTTC
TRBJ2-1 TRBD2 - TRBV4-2 CASSRAGAYNEQFF TGTGCCAGCAGCCGAGCGGGAGCCTACAATGAGCAGTTCTTC
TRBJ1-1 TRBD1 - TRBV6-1 CASSDQNRGYTEAFF TGTGCCAGCAGTGACCAGAACAGGGGATACACTGAAGCTTTCTTT
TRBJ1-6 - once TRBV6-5 CASRLGGDSPLHF TGTGCCAGCAGACTCGGGGGGGATTCACCCCTCCACTTT
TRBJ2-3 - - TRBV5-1 CASSYSGRTDTQYF TGCGCCAGCAGCTATAGCGGCCGCACAGATACGCAGTATTTT
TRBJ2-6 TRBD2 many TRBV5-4 CASSPGLAGQRGANVLTF TGTGCCAGCAGCCCGGGACTAGCCGGCCAGAGGGGGGCCAACGTCCTGACTTTC
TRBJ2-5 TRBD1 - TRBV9 CASSVSGGRETQYF TGTGCCAGCAGCGTATCAGGGGGCAGAGAGACCCAGTACTTC
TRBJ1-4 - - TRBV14 CASSQDGRGTNEKLFF TGTGCCAGCAGCCAAGATGGTCGGGGAACAAATGAAAAACTGTTTTTT